These 28 T cell receptor beta chains share one sample of origin, sequenced in a study of CXCR3-negative and CXCR3-positive naive CD8 T cells. Study observations and caveats: TRB CDR3s of CXCR3-positive naive cells were more hydrophobic than those of CXCR3-negative naive cells.

Their cognate antigens are unknown. Libraries of TRB cDNA were made by 5' RACE and carried UMIs. TCRdb re-called the 5' RACE reads and shows each CDR3 protein once, DNA omitted. This sample lists around 150,000 distinct CDR3 sequences; its ten largest clones have roughly 0.41%. Input material: naive CXCR3+ CD8+ T cells from blood. This sample's subset: CD45RO-CCR7+CD27+CD95- naive CD8+ T cells expressing CXCR3 (TNR3+). These receptors came from a human donor in good health. Some clones in this sample may be carry-over from other donors' samples.

The chain couples TRBV5-6 to TRBJ2-2; no DNA is available, so the TRBD1 call from TCRdb remains unchecked. The CDR3 covers 16 residues. CDR1 is SGHDT and CDR2 is YYEEEE in the germline V gene. The CDR3 region is CASSLVGTGRTGELFF. The full variable domain, rest sourced from reference TRBV5-6 and TRBJ2-2, is DAGVTQSPTHLIKTRGQQVTLRCSPKSGHDTVSWYQQALGQGPQFIFQYYEEEERQRGNFPDRFSGHQFPNYSSELNVNALLLGDSALYLCASSLVGTGRTGELFFGEGSRLTVL.

The CDR3 region is CASTPVTGAGYGYTF. The gene calls are TRBV9 and TRBJ1-2; the TCRdb D gene call, TRBD1, has no DNA to confirm it. The CDR3 is 15 amino acids. Germline V lookup: CDR1 SGDLS, CDR2 YYNGEE. The full variable domain, in which reference TRBV9 and TRBJ1-2 provide the parts outside the CDR3, is DSGVTQTPKHLITATGQRVTLRCSPRSGDLSVYWYQQSLDQGLQFLIQYYNGEERAKGNILERFSAQQFPDLHSELNLSSLELGDSALYFCASTPVTGAGYGYTFGSGTRLTVV.

The V call is TRBV20-1, the J call TRBJ2-3. This CDR3 region has 16 residues. In germline, CDR1 is DFQATT, CDR2 SNEGSKA (reference sequence). The CDR3 spells CSASTVWESGTDTQYF.

The chain links TRBV3-1 to TRBJ2-7; checking the TCRdb D call of TRBD1 is not possible without DNA. Germline CDR1 LGHDT, CDR2 YNNKEL (reference sequence). The CDR3 loop spans 18 amino acids. The chain's CDR3 is CASSQDRVTGTEHHEQYF.

V usage is TRBV5-1 and J usage is TRBJ2-1; TCRdb returns TRBD2, unconfirmable since there is no DNA. CDR1 and CDR2 (germline): SGHRS, YFSETQ. CDR3 size: 15 residues. The CDR3 sequence is CASSLIAGTYNEQFF.

V gene TRBV7-9 combines with J gene TRBJ2-6; TCRdb names TRBD1, which stays unverified in the absence of DNA. The CDR3 spans 15 residues. CDR1 and CDR2 from the germline V gene are SEHNR and FQNEAQ (reference sequence). CDR3 loop: CASSPQGAGANVLTF.

V and J are TRBV19 and TRBJ2-1; with no DNA, the TCRdb D assignment of TRBD1 cannot be verified. The V gene's germline CDR1 is LNHDA and CDR2 SQIVND (reference sequence). This CDR3 contains 13 residues. This chain's CDR3 is CASSPGRYNEQFF.

The chain links TRBV7-9 to TRBJ2-7; lacking DNA, the TRBD1 call made by TCRdb goes unchecked. Germline values: CDR1 SEHNR, CDR2 FQNEAQ (reference sequence). This CDR3 has 12 residues. This CDR3 is CASSSGQYEQYF. The full variable domain, with the rest looked up from reference TRBV7-9 and TRBJ2-7, is DTGVSQNPRHKITKRGQNVTFRCDPISEHNRLYWYRQTLGQGPEFLTYFQNEAQLEKSRLLSDRFSAERPKGSFSTLEIQRTEQGDSAMYLCASSSGQYEQYFGPGTRLTVT.

The CDR3 loop is CASSFWAGTYEQYF. The rearrangement uses TRBV5-1 and TRBJ2-7. The CDR3 runs to 14 residues. Germline V gives CDR1 SGHRS, CDR2 YFSETQ.

The chain joins TRBV7-9 to TRBJ2-7; TCRdb selects TRBD2, and the lack of DNA leaves this call unchecked. Germline values: CDR1 SEHNR, CDR2 FQNEAQ (reference sequence). The CDR3 runs to 15 residues. The CDR3 region is CASSPRAGRPYEQYF.

This chain joins TRBV29-1 and TRBJ2-2; no DNA is available, so the TRBD1 call from TCRdb remains unchecked. The CDR3 runs 15 residues. In germline, CDR1 is SQVTM, CDR2 ANQGSEA. CDR3 in amino acids: CSVEVRDRTTGELFF.

This rearrangement joins TRBV20-1 to TRBJ2-7; the D gene TCRdb calls, TRBD1, cannot be checked with no DNA. The CDR3 extends over 12 amino acids. Germline CDR1 is DFQATT and CDR2 is SNEGSKA (reference sequence). The CDR3 is CSARQGDHEQYF.

The chain joins TRBV28 to TRBJ2-1; lacking DNA, the TRBD2 call made by TCRdb goes unchecked. The CDR3 extends over 15 amino acids. CDR1 and CDR2 from the germline V gene are MDHEN and SYDVKM. Here the CDR3 reads CASSLSSWAGNEQFF.

This chain links TRBV29-1 with TRBJ2-7; TCRdb selects TRBD2, and the lack of DNA leaves this call unchecked. Germline V lookup: CDR1 SQVTM, CDR2 ANQGSEA. The CDR3 totals 13 residues. CDR3 in amino acids: CSALTSGSYEQYF.

The V call is TRBV28, the J call TRBJ2-7; the D call from TCRdb, TRBD1, cannot be confirmed without DNA. The CDR3 contains 16 residues. Germline V CDR1 and CDR2: MDHEN, SYDVKM. The CDR3 is CASSSVDRALDYEQYF.

The chain couples TRBV9 to TRBJ2-5; TCRdb's D call, TRBD1, is unchecked because there is no DNA. The CDR3 is 15 residues long. The germline CDR1 and CDR2 sequences are SGDLS and YYNGEE. CDR3 sequence: CASSPHPGQQETQYF.

The chain recombines TRBV5-6 with TRBJ2-3; with no DNA, the TCRdb D assignment of TRBD2 cannot be verified. The CDR3 is 17 amino acids. Looked up from germline, CDR1 is SGHDT and CDR2 is YYEEEE. The CDR3 protein is CASSLLLASGNADTQYF.

The chain recombines TRBV12-3 or TRBV12-4 with TRBJ2-3; without DNA, the TCRdb call of TRBD1 cannot be checked. The CDR3 extends over 14 amino acids. CDR3 sequence reads: CASSAPVGGDTQYF.

The chain carries TRBV7-8 and TRBJ1-5; TCRdb designates TRBD1, a call that cannot be tested without DNA. CDR3 length: 15 residues. Germline V gene sequence: CDR1 SGHVS, CDR2 FQNEAQ. The CDR3 sequence: CASSLGLGTNQPQHF.

This chain links TRBV7-9 with TRBJ2-5. CDR3 length: 15 amino acids. CDR1 and CDR2 (germline): SEHNR, FQNEAQ (reference sequence). The CDR3 loop is CASSLAWRLQETQYF.

V gene TRBV19 combines with J gene TRBJ2-5; the TRBD2 assignment by TCRdb is unverifiable without DNA. The CDR3 spans 18 residues. The germline CDR1 and CDR2 sequences are LNHDA and SQIVND (reference sequence). The CDR3 loop reads CASSIEALAGRVEETQYF. The full variable domain, with the rest looked up from reference TRBV19 and TRBJ2-5, is DGGITQSPKYLFRKEGQNVTLSCEQNLNHDAMYWYRQDPGQGLRLIYYSQIVNDFQKGDIAEGYSVSREKKESFPLTVTSAQKNPTAFYLCASSIEALAGRVEETQYFGPGTRLLVL.

The chain has TRBV3-1 and TRBJ2-7. The CDR3 consists of 15 residues. In germline, CDR1 is LGHDT, CDR2 YNNKEL (reference sequence). The CDR3 loop reads CASSQFQSAAYEQYF.

J is TRBJ2-7 and V is TRBV27; TCRdb lists TRBD1, though no DNA is available to test this call. The CDR3 is made up of 16 amino acids. Germline V gene lookup returns CDR1 MNHEY and CDR2 SMNVEV (reference sequence). CDR3 sequence: CASKKITGGDRWEQYF.

The chain joins TRBV12-3 or TRBV12-4 to TRBJ2-1. The CDR3 extends over 14 amino acids. The CDR3 loop is CASSPESSYNEQFF.

The V and J genes are TRBV29-1 and TRBJ1-4; the D call of TRBD1 rests on TCRdb alone, since no DNA is present to check it. From germline, CDR1 is SQVTM and CDR2 ANQGSEA. The CDR3 spans 15 residues. The CDR3: CRVLRPGQGLRKLFF. Looking up the rest from reference TRBV29-1 and TRBJ1-4 gives the full variable domain: SAVISQKPSRDICQRGTSLTIQCQVDSQVTMMFWYRQQPGQSLTLIATANQGSEATYESGFVIDKFPISRPNLTFSTLTVSNMSPEDSSIYLCRVLRPGQGLRKLFFGSGTQLSVL.

The chain combines TRBV5-4 with TRBJ1-1; the TCRdb call, TRBD1, lacks DNA for checking. Germline V gives CDR1 SGHNT, CDR2 YYREEE (reference sequence). The CDR3 runs to 15 residues. The CDR3 loop reads CASSLVVGGYTEAFF.

V and J are TRBV12-3 or TRBV12-4 and TRBJ2-5; the TCRdb D gene call, TRBD2, has no DNA to confirm it. The CDR3 runs 16 residues. The CDR3 region is CASSSGTSGYKETQYF.

V and J are TRBV12-3 or TRBV12-4 and TRBJ2-7; the D call of TRBD2 rests on TCRdb alone, since no DNA is present to check it. The CDR3 contains 13 residues. The CDR3 loop reads CASSSRTNHEQYF.